These T cell receptor beta chains were read from a single sample in a study of blood T cells in healthy people across ages. TCRdb fed the 5' RACE reads into MiXCR, producing one record per CDR3 protein. The profile shows approximately 800,000 distinct CDR3 sequences, about 46% of them singletons. The sample consisted of blood. These receptors originate from an elderly man in good health. The CDR3 runs from the conserved cysteine through the conserved F or W. A D gene is named only where the DNA matches it firmly. The size entry is marked missing in some rows and otherwise reads once, few, many or a size class.

d_call j_call clone_size v_call cdr3_nt cdr3_aa
TRBD2 TRBJ2-1 once TRBV7-2 TGTGCCAGCAGCGCGCTAGCGGTTTTAGGTGAGCAGTTCTTC CASSALAVLGEQFF
TRBD2 TRBJ2-2 - TRBV29-1 TGCAGCGTTGATCTCCTCGGGACTAGCGCGAACACCGGGGAGCTGTTTTTT CSVDLLGTSANTGELFF
- TRBJ2-3 - TRBV6-6 TGTGCCAGCACCTCAGACAGAGTAGCGCCTCTCACAGATACGCAGTATTTT CASTSDRVAPLTDTQYF
- TRBJ1-1 - TRBV5-1 TGCGCCAGCAGCCCAGAGATAGAGGGCACTGAAGCTTTCTTT CASSPEIEGTEAFF
TRBD1 TRBJ2-5 - TRBV28 TGTGCCAGCAGTTCGGACAGGGGTGGGGAGACCCAGTACTTC CASSSDRGGETQYF
- TRBJ2-7 - TRBV9 TGTGCCAGCAGCGTAGGGGCGGGACACGCCTACGAGCAGTACTTC CASSVGAGHAYEQYF
TRBD1 TRBJ2-7 few TRBV15 TGTGCCACCAGCAGAGGGGACAGCCCTCACTACGAGCAGTACTTC CATSRGDSPHYEQYF
TRBD1 TRBJ2-5 - TRBV10-3 TGTGCCATCAGTGACCAGACAGGGGGCTTTCGGGAGCAGTACTTC CAISDQTGGFREQYF
- TRBJ2-4 - TRBV4-1 TGCGCCAGCAGCCAAGATGGTGGGGGAGCCAAAAACATTCAGTACTTC CASSQDGGGAKNIQYF
TRBD1 TRBJ1-5 - TRBV27 TGTGCCAGCAGTTTAGTAAGGACAGGTACCAATCAGCCCCAGCATTTT CASSLVRTGTNQPQHF
TRBD1 TRBJ2-7 - TRBV7-9 TGTGCCAGCAGCCCAGGGACAGGGGCCTTCTCCTACGAGCAGTACTTC CASSPGTGAFSYEQYF
- TRBJ1-6 - TRBV5-1 TGCGCCAGCAGCTTGACAGGATCTAATTCACCCCTCCACTTT CASSLTGSNSPLHF
- TRBJ2-3 many TRBV18 TGTGCCAGCTCACCCGGTATCTCGCAAGATACGCAGTATTTT CASSPGISQDTQYF
- TRBJ2-3 - TRBV12-3/TRBV12-4 TGCGCCAGCAGCCAGGGCGCGATGGGCACAGATACGCAGTATTTT CASSQGAMGTDTQYF
- TRBJ2-5 many TRBV29-1 TGCAGCGTTGCCGGGAACCAAGAGACCCAGTACTTC CSVAGNQETQYF
- TRBJ2-1 many TRBV29-1 TGCAGCGTCACCCAGGGGGGAGGGCCGGGTAATGAGCAGTTCTTC CSVTQGGGPGNEQFF
- TRBJ2-3 - TRBV12-3/TRBV12-4 TGTGCCAGCAGTTTAGGGCACGAGGATACGCAGTATTTT CASSLGHEDTQYF
- TRBJ1-2 - TRBV5-1 TGCGCCAGCAGCCCGGGGACGGCAGGCTATGGCTACACCTTC CASSPGTAGYGYTF
- TRBJ1-5 few TRBV7-9 TGTGCCAGCACCCTAGATAGCAATCAGCCCCAGCATTTT CASTLDSNQPQHF
- TRBJ1-5 few TRBV12-3/TRBV12-4 TGTGCCAGCAGTTTAGAACAGATCTATAGCAATCAGCCCCAGCATTTT CASSLEQIYSNQPQHF
TRBD1 TRBJ1-2 - TRBV20-1 TGCAGTGCTGGCGAGACCGGGACAGCCTATGGCTACACCTTC CSAGETGTAYGYTF
TRBD2 TRBJ2-1 - TRBV20-1 TGCAGTGCTAGGTACCGGGGGGATGAGCAGTTCTTC CSARYRGDEQFF
TRBD1 TRBJ1-5 - TRBV20-1 TGCAGTGCCACGACAGGGTTCAATCAGCCCCAGCATTTT CSATTGFNQPQHF
TRBD1 TRBJ1-1 - TRBV11-3 TGTGCCAGCAGCTTATCAAACAGGGGCGGGACTGAAGCTTTCTTT CASSLSNRGGTEAFF
TRBD2 TRBJ2-1 - TRBV28 TGTGCCAGCACCCGGCGGGGGGGAGGTGAGACCCAGTTCTTC CASTRRGGGETQFF
- TRBJ1-5 - TRBV29-1 TGCAGCGTTGCCCTTAGCGGGCAGGTCAATCAGCCCCAGCATTTT CSVALSGQVNQPQHF
- TRBJ2-6 many TRBV14 TGTGCCAGCAGCCAAAGTTGGATTGTCTCTGGGGCCAACGTCCTGACTTTC CASSQSWIVSGANVLTF
TRBD1 TRBJ1-2 - TRBV28 TGTGCCAGCAGTTCCATATCAGGGGGCACATTTGGCTACACCTTC CASSSISGGTFGYTF
- TRBJ2-1 - TRBV24-1 TGTGCCACCAGTGATTCGGTAGACAATGAGCAGTTCTTC CATSDSVDNEQFF
- TRBJ1-2 - TRBV9 TGTGCCAGCAGCCCGAGCGGATACTATGGCTACACCTTC CASSPSGYYGYTF
- TRBJ1-6 - TRBV5-6 TGTGCCAGCAGGCTAGGCAGAAATTCACCCCTCCACTTT CASRLGRNSPLHF
- TRBJ2-7 - TRBV30 TGTGCCTGGTCCAACGAGGGAGACAGGCGCATTTACGAGCAGTACTTC CAWSNEGDRRIYEQYF
- TRBJ2-3 - TRBV6-4 TGTGCCAGCAGTGACTCGGGCGGGAGCACAGATACGCAGTATTTT CASSDSGGSTDTQYF
- TRBJ2-4 - TRBV21-1 - CASSKGWGVGTYEQYF
- TRBJ2-1 - TRBV28 TGTGCCAGCAGTTCGACGATTGAGCAGTTCTTC CASSSTIEQFF
- TRBJ2-7 - TRBV10-3 TGTGCCATCAGACCACAGGGACCTAGTTACGAGCAGTACTTC CAIRPQGPSYEQYF
- TRBJ2-3 - TRBV4-1 TGCGCCAGCAACCGGGATGACTTATCTTACACAGATACGCAGTATTTT CASNRDDLSYTDTQYF
- TRBJ1-2 - TRBV12-3/TRBV12-4 TGTGCCAGCAGTTTGGGGGACATCTATGGCTACACCTTC CASSLGDIYGYTF
TRBD1 TRBJ2-3 - TRBV20-1 TGCAGTGCTCGCAAACTGGGACAGCTAAGGGATACGCAGTATTTT CSARKLGQLRDTQYF
TRBD2 TRBJ2-2 - TRBV20-1 TGCAGTGCTAGAGATCCAGCGGGAGAAACCGGGGAGCTGTTTTTT CSARDPAGETGELFF
- TRBJ1-2 - TRBV28 TGTGCCAGCAGTTTCGGGGGGCGGGTCTATGGCTACACCTTC CASSFGGRVYGYTF